These T cell receptor beta chains were read from a single sample in a study of blood T cell repertoires in COVID-19. This table comes from immunoSEQ multiplex PCR, and its TCRdb copy is limited to in-frame clones, with some not included. The data show around 130,000 clones, 82% seen once. Sequenced: peripheral blood. These receptor sequences come from a woman in her seventies with acute or convalescent COVID-19. CDR3s include the opening cysteine and the closing phenylalanine or tryptophan. The order of the fields is clone size, D gene, J gene, V gene, CDR3 protein, CDR3 DNA. D genes are given only for firm matches. Some rows mark clone size as missing; the rest say once, few, many or name a class of expanded clone.

clone_size: NA; d_call: TRBD1; j_call: TRBJ2-1; v_call: TRBV11-3; cdr3_aa: CASSASGTGSDEQFF; cdr3_nt: TGTGCCAGCAGCGCCTCCGGGACAGGTTCCGATGAGCAGTTCTTC
clone_size: NA; d_call: TRBD1; j_call: TRBJ1-2; v_call: TRBV6-5; cdr3_aa: CATWDRRNYGYTF; cdr3_nt: TGTGCCACCTGGGACAGGAGGAACTATGGCTACACCTTC
clone_size: NA; d_call: NA; j_call: TRBJ2-1; v_call: TRBV7-2; cdr3_aa: CASSLRQYNEQFF; cdr3_nt: TGTGCCAGCAGCTTACGACAGTACAATGAGCAGTTCTTC
clone_size: NA; d_call: TRBD1; j_call: TRBJ1-6; v_call: TRBV6-2/TRBV6-3; cdr3_aa: CASSSTRFGTGSSYNSPLHF; cdr3_nt: TGTGCCAGCAGTTCTACTAGATTCGGGACAGGGAGCTCCTATAATTCACCCCTCCACTTT
clone_size: NA; d_call: NA; j_call: TRBJ2-7; v_call: TRBV30; cdr3_aa: CAWSRETSLSPEQYF; cdr3_nt: TGTGCCTGGAGTAGGGAGACTTCTCTCTCCCCCGAGCAGTACTTC
clone_size: few; d_call: NA; j_call: TRBJ1-5; v_call: TRBV18; cdr3_aa: CASSPTASNQPQHF; cdr3_nt: TGTGCCAGCTCGCCCACAGCTAGCAATCAGCCCCAGCATTTT
clone_size: NA; d_call: TRBD1; j_call: TRBJ1-4; v_call: TRBV27; cdr3_aa: CASSLQGTGGWEKLFF; cdr3_nt: TGTGCCAGCAGCCTTCAAGGGACAGGGGGCTGGGAAAAACTGTTTTTT
clone_size: NA; d_call: NA; j_call: TRBJ1-1; v_call: TRBV7-3; cdr3_aa: CASSLSRDNTEAFF; cdr3_nt: TGTGCCAGCAGCTTGTCCAGGGATAACACTGAAGCTTTCTTT
clone_size: NA; d_call: TRBD1; j_call: TRBJ1-2; v_call: TRBV29-1; cdr3_aa: CSVARGQLNYGYTF; cdr3_nt: TGCAGCGTGGCACGGGGACAGCTTAACTATGGCTACACCTTC
clone_size: NA; d_call: TRBD1; j_call: TRBJ2-7; v_call: TRBV25-1; cdr3_aa: CASSEFATGVYEQYF; cdr3_nt: TGTGCCAGCAGTGAATTTGCGACAGGGGTCTACGAGCAGTACTTC
clone_size: NA; d_call: NA; j_call: TRBJ2-3; v_call: TRBV18; cdr3_aa: CASSEFSATDTQYF; cdr3_nt: TGTGCCAGCTCAGAATTTAGCGCCACAGATACGCAGTATTTT
clone_size: NA; d_call: TRBD2; j_call: TRBJ2-2; v_call: TRBV5-4; cdr3_aa: CASSRLAGGQITGELFF; cdr3_nt: TGTGCCAGCAGCCGACTAGCGGGGGGGCAAATCACCGGGGAGCTGTTTTTT
clone_size: few; d_call: NA; j_call: TRBJ1-3; v_call: TRBV4-3; cdr3_aa: CASSRTMDSWRNTIYF; cdr3_nt: TGCGCCAGCAGCCGCACCATGGACAGCTGGAGAAACACCATATATTTT
clone_size: NA; d_call: NA; j_call: TRBJ1-3; v_call: TRBV19; cdr3_aa: CASSFLQGSGGNTIYF; cdr3_nt: TGTGCCAGTAGTTTTTTACAGGGATCGGGTGGAAACACCATATATTTT
clone_size: NA; d_call: NA; j_call: TRBJ2-4; v_call: TRBV12-3/TRBV12-4; cdr3_aa: CASRDSMKNIQYF; cdr3_nt: TGTGCCAGCAGAGACTCCATGAAAAACATTCAGTACTTC
clone_size: NA; d_call: TRBD1; j_call: TRBJ1-1; v_call: TRBV7-2; cdr3_aa: CASSRDRGFMNTEAFF; cdr3_nt: TGTGCCAGCAGCAGGGACAGAGGTTTTATGAACACTGAAGCTTTCTTT
clone_size: few; d_call: TRBD1; j_call: TRBJ1-2; v_call: TRBV27; cdr3_aa: CASSLAGTGIYGYTF; cdr3_nt: TGTGCCAGCAGTTTGGCGGGGACAGGGATCTATGGCTACACCTTC
clone_size: NA; d_call: TRBD1; j_call: TRBJ2-5; v_call: TRBV5-1; cdr3_aa: CASSFLPGQGGQETQYF; cdr3_nt: TGCGCCAGCAGCTTTTTACCGGGACAGGGGGGTCAAGAGACCCAGTACTTC
clone_size: NA; d_call: TRBD1; j_call: TRBJ2-1; v_call: TRBV4-3; cdr3_aa: CASSQVRTGAQGNEQFF; cdr3_nt: TGCGCCAGCAGCCAAGTCAGGACAGGGGCGCAAGGCAATGAGCAGTTCTTC
clone_size: NA; d_call: TRBD1; j_call: TRBJ1-6; v_call: TRBV7-3; cdr3_aa: CASSEQGAINSPLHF; cdr3_nt: TGTGCCAGCAGCGAACAGGGGGCCATTAATTCACCCCTCCACTTT
clone_size: NA; d_call: NA; j_call: TRBJ1-1; v_call: TRBV12-3/TRBV12-4; cdr3_aa: CASSLGGITEAFF; cdr3_nt: TGTGCCAGCAGTTTAGGAGGGATTACAGAAGCTTTCTTT
clone_size: NA; d_call: NA; j_call: TRBJ2-2; v_call: TRBV4-1; cdr3_aa: CASSQPDSWTGELFF; cdr3_nt: TGCGCCAGCAGCCAACCGGACAGTTGGACCGGGGAGCTGTTTTTT
clone_size: once; d_call: NA; j_call: TRBJ2-2; v_call: TRBV19; cdr3_aa: CASARAGVLTGELFF; cdr3_nt: TGTGCCAGCGCGAGGGCCGGCGTATTGACCGGGGAGCTGTTTTTT
clone_size: NA; d_call: TRBD1; j_call: TRBJ1-5; v_call: TRBV19; cdr3_aa: CASTSLNRGGNQPQHF; cdr3_nt: TGTGCCAGTACCTCGTTAAACAGGGGCGGCAATCAGCCCCAGCATTTT
clone_size: NA; d_call: TRBD2; j_call: TRBJ2-1; v_call: TRBV3-1/TRBV3-2; cdr3_aa: CASSQDRGTLAGDNEQFF; cdr3_nt: TGTGCCAGCAGCCAAGATCGCGGCACACTAGCGGGGGACAATGAGCAGTTCTTC
clone_size: NA; d_call: TRBD2; j_call: TRBJ2-3; v_call: TRBV5-1; cdr3_aa: CASSAGLLPSTDTQYF; cdr3_nt: TGCGCCAGCAGCGCGGGACTACTTCCAAGCACAGATACGCAGTATTTT
clone_size: NA; d_call: NA; j_call: TRBJ2-1; v_call: TRBV7-2; cdr3_aa: CASSLRRVEQFF; cdr3_nt: TGTGCCAGCAGCCTCAGGCGAGTTGAGCAGTTCTTC
clone_size: NA; d_call: NA; j_call: TRBJ1-1; v_call: TRBV19; cdr3_aa: CASSITGRGEAFF; cdr3_nt: TGTGCCAGTAGTATCACAGGGAGGGGTGAAGCTTTCTTT
clone_size: many; d_call: TRBD1; j_call: TRBJ1-2; v_call: TRBV5-4; cdr3_aa: CASSFLLGGDGYTF; cdr3_nt: TGTGCCAGCAGCTTTCTTTTAGGGGGCGATGGCTACACCTTC
clone_size: NA; d_call: NA; j_call: TRBJ1-5; v_call: TRBV4-1; cdr3_aa: CASSQEAGPGLSQPQHF; cdr3_nt: TGCGCCAGCAGCCAAGAGGCGGGTCCGGGACTAAGTCAGCCCCAGCATTTT
clone_size: few; d_call: NA; j_call: TRBJ1-1; v_call: TRBV6-5; cdr3_aa: CASSYRNTEAFF; cdr3_nt: TGTGCCAGCAGTTACCGGAACACTGAAGCTTTCTTT
clone_size: NA; d_call: NA; j_call: TRBJ1-2; v_call: TRBV14; cdr3_aa: CASSQDSEGMGYGYTF; cdr3_nt: TGTGCCAGCAGCCAAGATTCAGAGGGTATGGGCTATGGCTACACCTTC
clone_size: NA; d_call: TRBD2; j_call: TRBJ2-5; v_call: TRBV5-1; cdr3_aa: CASSSGLLAGGQETQYF; cdr3_nt: TGCGCCAGCAGCAGCGGCCTCCTAGCGGGGGGGCAAGAGACCCAGTACTTC
clone_size: NA; d_call: NA; j_call: TRBJ1-5; v_call: TRBV10-3; cdr3_aa: CAISEGQGGFNQPQHF; cdr3_nt: TGTGCCATCAGTGAGGGGCAGGGAGGTTTCAATCAGCCCCAGCATTTT
clone_size: NA; d_call: NA; j_call: TRBJ1-1; v_call: TRBV3-1/TRBV3-2; cdr3_aa: CASSQGAGPTEAFF; cdr3_nt: TGTGCCAGCAGCCAAGGGGCAGGGCCCACTGAAGCTTTCTTT
clone_size: NA; d_call: NA; j_call: TRBJ1-2; v_call: TRBV5-1; cdr3_aa: CASSSTGIDGYTF; cdr3_nt: TGCGCCAGCAGCAGCACAGGGATCGATGGCTACACCTTC
clone_size: NA; d_call: NA; j_call: TRBJ2-5; v_call: TRBV7-8; cdr3_aa: CASSLVGGSRLQETQYF; cdr3_nt: TGTGCCAGCAGCTTAGTAGGTGGTAGCCGGCTGCAAGAGACCCAGTACTTC
clone_size: many; d_call: NA; j_call: TRBJ1-1; v_call: TRBV13; cdr3_aa: CASSLRGSADTEAFF; cdr3_nt: TGTGCCAGCAGCTTACGAGGTAGCGCTGACACTGAAGCTTTCTTT
clone_size: NA; d_call: NA; j_call: TRBJ1-1; v_call: TRBV2; cdr3_aa: CASSVQALNTEAFF; cdr3_nt: TGTGCCAGCAGTGTTCAGGCCTTAAACACTGAAGCTTTCTTT
clone_size: NA; d_call: TRBD2; j_call: TRBJ2-3; v_call: TRBV27; cdr3_aa: CASRPSGGGRSTDTQYF; cdr3_nt: TGTGCCAGCCGACCTTCCGGGGGGGGCCGCAGCACAGATACGCAGTATTTT
clone_size: NA; d_call: NA; j_call: TRBJ1-1; v_call: TRBV6-5; cdr3_aa: CASSYSRGTEAFF; cdr3_nt: TGTGCCAGCAGTTACTCCAGGGGAACTGAAGCTTTCTTT
clone_size: NA; d_call: NA; j_call: TRBJ1-4; v_call: TRBV2; cdr3_aa: CASSVMGGGSKKLFF; cdr3_nt: TGTGCCAGCAGTGTTATGGGAGGGGGGTCAAAAAAACTGTTTTTT
clone_size: NA; d_call: TRBD2; j_call: TRBJ2-5; v_call: TRBV19; cdr3_aa: CASSVTLTSGETQYF; cdr3_nt: TGTGCCAGTAGTGTCACCTTGACTAGCGGAGAGACCCAGTACTTC
clone_size: few; d_call: NA; j_call: TRBJ2-5; v_call: TRBV20-1; cdr3_aa: CSASGGADLQETQYF; cdr3_nt: TGCAGTGCTAGTGGGGGAGCGGACCTACAAGAGACCCAGTACTTC
clone_size: NA; d_call: TRBD2; j_call: TRBJ2-5; v_call: TRBV3-1/TRBV3-2; cdr3_aa: CASSQERLAGVQETQYF; cdr3_nt: TGTGCCAGCAGCCAAGAACGGCTAGCGGGGGTTCAAGAGACCCAGTACTTC
clone_size: NA; d_call: NA; j_call: TRBJ2-2; v_call: TRBV14; cdr3_aa: CASSLAGRYTGELFF; cdr3_nt: TGTGCCAGCAGCCTGGCAGGGCGGTACACCGGGGAGCTGTTTTTT
clone_size: NA; d_call: TRBD1; j_call: TRBJ1-1; v_call: TRBV20-1; cdr3_aa: CSAGETGGTEAFF; cdr3_nt: TGCAGTGCTGGTGAGACAGGGGGCACTGAAGCTTTCTTT
clone_size: NA; d_call: NA; j_call: TRBJ2-3; v_call: TRBV3-1/TRBV3-2; cdr3_aa: CASSQDQPWAGPSTDTQYF; cdr3_nt: TGTGCCAGCAGCCAGGACCAACCTTGGGCGGGCCCTAGCACAGATACGCAGTATTTT
clone_size: once; d_call: NA; j_call: TRBJ2-7; v_call: TRBV3-1/TRBV3-2; cdr3_aa: CASSQGAAYEQYF; cdr3_nt: TGTGCCAGCAGCCAAGGGGCAGCTTACGAGCAGTACTTC